This T cell receptor (beta chain) was identified in a study of radiation and T cells in renal cell carcinoma (dated by TCRdb to 2020 to 2022). A note on the overall study: Samples were obtained from a clinical trial, in which 15 Gy stereotactic body radiation therapy was delivered to primary renal cell carcinomas and nephrectomy was performed 4 weeks later. In total, 50 or so samples, comprising roughly 25 tumors and 27 peripheral blood samples, were subjected to TCR beta sequencing. Across all 50 or so samples, 4,016,671 unique CDR3 nucleotide sequences, encoding 2,658,974 unique CDR3 amino acid sequences, were identified. Study-wide findings and limitations: Changes in the blood repertoire were not tracked past 4 weeks after treatment. Because no pretreatment tumor biopsies were available, whether clonotypes were present in the tumor at baseline could not be determined. The single-armed trial design could not address effects of radiation dose or scheduling on the TCR repertoire. In blood, the top tumor clonotypes increased from baseline to 2 weeks after radiation and then shrank by 4 weeks, which suggests a temporary expansion of tumor-resident clones.

Reading from cysteine to phenylalanine, the CDR3 counts 14 amino acids. Kept here is only the CDR3 DNA, which spans 42 bases and is read in frame from base 1. Based on the germline V gene, the CDR1 and CDR2 sequences are MNHNS and SASEGT. V sheds 6 bases and J sheds 5 bases, leaving 14 bases between their ends. As for this clone: It lacks a known antigen. Base qualities are missing; no much larger clone stands one base away.

What this sample's time point label stands for: blood 2 weeks post-SBRT. The treatment or condition label corresponds to: 15 Gy SBRT to primary tumor, nephrectomy 4 weeks later. To track tumor-enriched clonotypes, serial peripheral blood was sampled from radiation-treated patients at baseline and at 2 weeks and 4 weeks after SBRT. Every patient had renal cell carcinoma of clear cell pathology. Genomic DNA for TCR sequencing was prepared using the QIAamp DNA Blood Mini Kit (Qiagen). The analyses included just those samples that passed every quality control check. The immunoSEQ kit was used, according to the manufacturer's recommendations, to generate TCR beta libraries from genomic DNA. Library preparation used a first multiplex PCR with proprietary primers, then a second PCR adding unique barcodes, with bead cleanups after each round. A kit-provided positive control reaction and a negative control reaction were included in every sample batch. The final libraries underwent checking on an Agilent 4200 TapeStation D1000 ScreenTape, volumetric pooling, and quantification by qPCR. Sequencing was performed on an Illumina NextSeq500 with a MidOutput 150-cycle cartridge, and 156 Read1 and 15 Index1 cycles were run with kit custom primers. The pooled library was loaded at about 1 pM, and about 20% PhiX control was spiked in. Concerning the study's data processing: Vendor-processed data were analyzed in R, and a clonotype was defined as all T cells sharing the same CDR3 nucleotide sequence. For clone abundance analyses, frequencies were normalized to the 10,000 most abundant clones in each sample. Public T cell clones, which averaged fewer than five per sample, were excluded before analysis. Tumor-enriched clonotypes and baseline blood-enriched clonotypes were defined as those with an abundance difference of at least 32-fold between compartments. A beta-binomial differential abundance model was applied to find clonotypes that expanded or contracted between blood time points. Similarity between tumor and blood repertoires was quantified using the Baroni-Urbani and Buser coefficient, and groups were compared with two-tailed Wilcoxon tests in R. TCRdb provides this immuneACCESS table in a form limited to in-frame rearrangements. Some clones are lacking; in checked studies, under half of them reflect an unresolved V gene, and why the rest are absent is not known. V, J and clone size are taken as reported in that table, and D and trimming were inferred from the DNA itself. The sample records fewer than 55,000 clones, 80% of which are singletons. The top ten clones comprise 25% to 35% of the sample.

The rearrangement combines TRBV6-1 with TRBJ1-5, with TRBD1 perhaps the D gene, on 5 matching bases. The sequences come from blood, collected from a patient whose treatment included radiotherapy and nephrectomy. The receptor was derived from a woman in her sixties or seventies with renal cell carcinoma. The CDR3 here reads CASRRWGGDQPQHF. At the DNA level, the sequence is TGTGCCAGCAGGCGATGGGGAGGGGATCAGCCCCAGCATTTT.